This TCR beta chain was recovered during a study of blood T cell repertoires in COVID-19. Profiled with immunoSEQ multiplex PCR; TCRdb holds only in-frame clones, not every one. The sample records 330,000 or so clones, 80% to 90% being singletons. The sequenced material came from peripheral blood. The receptor was isolated from a man under 40 with COVID-19, enrolled during active disease.

The CDR3 bases are TGCGCCAGCAGCTTGGACCCGGGAAGTACTGAAGCTTTCTTT. Translating gives CASSLDPGSTEAFF. This chain uses TRBV5-1 with TRBJ1-1; D gene ambiguous. Trimming pared 0 bases from V and 5 bases from J, leaving 11 bases between. Germline CDR1 and CDR2: SGHRS and YFSETQ. The CDR3 is 14 amino acids.